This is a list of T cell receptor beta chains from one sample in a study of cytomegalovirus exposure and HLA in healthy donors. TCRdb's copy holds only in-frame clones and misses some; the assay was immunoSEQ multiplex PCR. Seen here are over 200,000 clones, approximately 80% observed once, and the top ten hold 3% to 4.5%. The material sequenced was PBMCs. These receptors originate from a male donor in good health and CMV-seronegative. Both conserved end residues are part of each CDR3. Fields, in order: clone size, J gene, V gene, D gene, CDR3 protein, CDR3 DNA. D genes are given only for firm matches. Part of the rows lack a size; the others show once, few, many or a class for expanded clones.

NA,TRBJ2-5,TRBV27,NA,CASSFSLYGEQYF,TGTGCCAGCAGTTTCTCGCTGTATGGGGAGCAGTACTTC
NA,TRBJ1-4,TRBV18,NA,CASSPLFTGVNEKLFF,TGTGCCAGCTCACCACTATTTACGGGAGTTAATGAAAAACTGTTTTTT
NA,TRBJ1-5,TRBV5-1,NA,CASSLGQNQPQHF,TGCGCCAGCAGCTTGGGGCAGAATCAGCCCCAGCATTTT
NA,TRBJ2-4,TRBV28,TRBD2,CASSLLGAGGQAKNIQYF,TGTGCCAGCAGTCTACTAGGCGCGGGGGGGCAGGCCAAAAACATTCAGTACTTC
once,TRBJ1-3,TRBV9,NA,CASSVGAGSVGSGNTIYF,TGTGCCAGCAGCGTAGGTGCGGGGTCGGTGGGGTCTGGAAACACCATATATTTT
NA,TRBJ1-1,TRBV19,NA,CASSINGDSHTEAFF,TGTGCCAGTAGTATTAATGGAGACAGCCACACTGAAGCTTTCTTT
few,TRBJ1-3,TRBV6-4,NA,CASSPDKGNTIYF,TGTGCCAGCAGCCCGGACAAGGGGAACACCATATATTTT
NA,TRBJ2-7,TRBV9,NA,CASSPAGVSYEQYF,TGTGCCAGCAGCCCGGCCGGGGTCTCCTACGAGCAGTACTTC
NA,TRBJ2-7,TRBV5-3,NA,CARSPGQRDTSYEQYF,TGTGCCAGAAGCCCTGGGCAGCGGGACACATCCTACGAGCAGTACTTC
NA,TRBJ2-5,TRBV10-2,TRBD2,CASGRSGRWGQTQYF,TGCGCCAGCGGCCGCAGCGGGAGGTGGGGGCAGACCCAGTACTTC
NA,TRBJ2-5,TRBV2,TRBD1,CASSGDRGWETQYF,TGTGCCAGCAGTGGGGACAGGGGTTGGGAGACCCAGTACTTC
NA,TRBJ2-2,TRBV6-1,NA,CASRLRNTGELFF,TGTGCCAGCAGGTTGAGGAACACCGGGGAGCTGTTTTTT
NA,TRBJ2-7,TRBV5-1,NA,CASSKTAAYEQYF,TGCGCCAGCAGCAAAACAGCAGCCTACGAGCAGTACTTC
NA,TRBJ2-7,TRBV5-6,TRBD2,CASSLGVGLADYEQYF,TGTGCCAGCAGCTTGGGAGTGGGACTAGCGGACTACGAGCAGTACTTC
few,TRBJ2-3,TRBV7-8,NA,CASSPRGGRATYTQYF,TGTGCCAGCAGCCCGAGAGGGGGGAGGGCCACTTATACGCAGTATTTT
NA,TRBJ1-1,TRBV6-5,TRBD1,CASSTGQGAAAFF,TGTGCCAGCAGTACGGGACAGGGGGCCGCAGCTTTCTTT
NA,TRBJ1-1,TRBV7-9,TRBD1,CASSLGDRVGTEAFF,TGTGCCAGCAGCTTAGGGGACAGGGTAGGCACTGAAGCTTTCTTT
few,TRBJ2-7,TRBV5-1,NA,CASSLSRGSYEQYF,TGCGCCAGCAGCTTGAGCAGGGGCTCCTACGAGCAGTACTTC
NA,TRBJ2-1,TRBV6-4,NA,CASSSGLGGSYNEQFF,TGTGCCAGCAGCTCTGGACTAGGGGGCTCCTACAATGAGCAGTTCTTC
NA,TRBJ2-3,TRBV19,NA,CASSTPGLGTDTQYF,TGTGCCAGTAGTACGCCGGGACTTGGCACAGATACGCAGTATTTT
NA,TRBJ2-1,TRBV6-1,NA,CASKGRGFEQFF,TGTGCCAGCAAGGGCAGGGGATTTGAGCAGTTCTTC
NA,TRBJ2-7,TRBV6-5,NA,CASSYSTRRAFYEQYF,TGTGCCAGCAGTTACTCAACGCGGCGGGCCTTCTACGAGCAGTACTTC
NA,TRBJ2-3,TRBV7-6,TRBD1,CASSPTGFDTQYF,TGTGCCAGCAGCCCGACAGGGTTTGATACGCAGTATTTT
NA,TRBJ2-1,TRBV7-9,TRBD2,CASSHLIAGVHEQFF,TGTGCCAGCAGCCACCTGATAGCGGGAGTACATGAGCAGTTCTTC
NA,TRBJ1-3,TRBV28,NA,CASSSGVTEGNTIYF,TGTGCCAGCAGCTCAGGGGTTACGGAAGGAAACACCATATATTTT
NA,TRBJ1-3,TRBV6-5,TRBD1,CASSPDRAAGNTIYF,TGTGCCAGCAGCCCCGACAGGGCCGCTGGAAACACCATATATTTT
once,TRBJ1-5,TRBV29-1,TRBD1,CSVMDRGNQPQHF,TGCAGCGTTATGGACAGGGGAAATCAGCCCCAGCATTTT
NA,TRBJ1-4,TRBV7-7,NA,CASSLGTGNEKLFF,TGTGCTAGCAGCTTAGGCACAGGGAATGAAAAACTGTTTTTT
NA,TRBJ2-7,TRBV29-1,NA,CSVVPISGYEQYF,TGCAGCGTGGTCCCCATCTCGGGGTACGAGCAGTACTTC
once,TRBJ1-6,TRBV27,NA,CASSFGSSYNSPLHF,TGTGCCAGCAGTTTCGGGAGCTCCTATAATTCACCCCTCCACTTT